Sequencing of this T cell receptor beta chain was carried out in a study of neoadjuvant nivolumab and ipilimumab in lung cancer. The CDR3 consists of 18 residues. Trimming took 1 base from V and 0 from J; bases not matched to a gene: 6. Germline CDR1 SGHDT, CDR2 YYEEEE. Measured with immunoSEQ multiplex PCR; TCRdb has only the in-frame clones, and not every one. Here the sample spans some 25,000 clones, roughly 80% being singletons. This TCR came from an adult with non-small cell lung cancer. The sample here was tumor tissue, taken after neoadjuvant nivolumab, alone or with ipilimumab, at or shortly before surgery. The chain links TRBV5-6 to TRBJ2-5, with 13 bases matching TRBD2. The CDR3 DNA sequence: TGTGCCAGCAGCTTGTTACTAGCGGGAGGGCCATACCAAGAGACCCAGTACTTC. Translating gives CASSLLLAGGPYQETQYF.